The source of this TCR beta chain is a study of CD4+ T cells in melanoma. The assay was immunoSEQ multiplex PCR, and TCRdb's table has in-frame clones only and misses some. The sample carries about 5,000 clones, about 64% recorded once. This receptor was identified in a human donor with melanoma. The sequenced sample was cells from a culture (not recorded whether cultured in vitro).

The DNA for the CDR3 is TGTGCCAGCAGCCCAAGAGGGGGTTCAGATACGCAGTATTTT. Residues: CASSPRGGSDTQYF. V and J are TRBV3-1 (or the pseudogene TRBV3-2) and TRBJ2-3, with D maybe TRBD1 (6 bases). CDR1 is LGHDT and CDR2 is YNNKEL in the germline V gene (reference sequence). The CDR3 is made up of 14 amino acids. V shed 4 bases and J shed 4 bases, with 12 bases lying between them.